This record concerns one T cell receptor beta chain sequence. As yet, its antigen is unknown. At one of its ends the junction is not consistent with the germline gene, which may arise from a read error. The data stem from a study of a mutant IDH1 vaccine in newly diagnosed glioma. About the study: Therapy received beforehand was radiotherapy, temozolomide, or both, with most patients given both. The study, taken as a whole, reports: Researchers report vaccine-induced immune responses in roughly 94% of patients. Pseudoprogression seemed unlinked to shifts in top peripheral T cell clonotypes.

Produced via immunoSEQ multiplex PCR; TCRdb's table is partial and in-frame only. The sample lists about 98,000 clones, roughly 90% occurring once. Indicated time point: baseline, week 1 (first vaccination visit). This sample's treatment: pre-vaccination baseline after standard-of-care therapy. Patients carried new grade 3 or 4 IDH1-mutant astrocytomas lacking nuclear ATRX. This CDR3 spans 15 amino acids. Germline V gene sequence: CDR1 SSHAT, CDR2 FNYEAQ (reference sequence). The chain combines TRBV7-7 with TRBJ2-1, with 9 bases that match TRBD2. The sequences come from PBMCs, collected from a glioma patient treated with radiotherapy, temozolomide or both. The sequence came from a woman between 45 and 60 years old with glioma. CDR3 sequence: CASSWTSDPYNEQFF. Here the CDR3 DNA reads TGTGCTAGCAGCTGGACTAGCGACCCCTACAATGAGCAGTTCTTC.